This TCR beta chain was documented in a study of post-analysis software for immune sequencing data. The study's findings and limits: Several TRBV segments were more frequent in patients than controls; TRBV5-6, TRBV5-1 and TRBV20-1 belonged to this group. Controls' normalized Chao1 diversity significantly exceeded that of multiple sclerosis patients.

About this clonotype: Its matching antigen is unknown.

The CDR3 runs to 16 residues. The germline V and J ends were trimmed by 2 bases and 6 bases, with 17 bases remaining between them. Researchers reported that TCR beta cDNA libraries carried unique molecular identifiers. A single record per CDR3 protein comes from TCRdb applying MiXCR to the PCR reads. The sample includes about 180,000 distinct CDR3 sequences, about 30% of them seen just once. Sequenced material: blood. The rearrangement links TRBV12-3 or TRBV12-4 to TRBJ2-1; D is ambiguous. The clonotype comes from a girl aged 5-17 years with multiple sclerosis. CDR3 sequence: CASSLHRYLMPNEQFF. CDR3 sequence (DNA): TGTGCCAGCAGTTTACATCGCTATCTAATGCCCAATGAGCAGTTCTTC.